The 30 T cell receptor beta chains below were found in one sample sequenced in a study of brain T cells in children with intractable seizures. The time point: blood from clinic visit 5 months post-surgery; TSC patient then seizure free. Assay: immunoSEQ multiplex PCR; the TCRdb copy retains only in-frame clones and omits some. The sample consists of about 340,000 clones, more than 85% of them appearing once. Sequenced here: peripheral blood, sampled roughly 5 months after surgery. The receptors stem from a boy younger than two with tuberous sclerosis and intractable seizures.

The V and J genes are TRBV2 and TRBJ2-7; D gene ambiguous. Germline lookup yields CDR1 SNHLY and CDR2 FYNNEI. There are 14 residues in the CDR3. V was pared by 3 bases and J by 0 bases, with 9 bases between. In nucleotides, the CDR3 is TGTGCCAGCAGTGACGTCCAAGTCTCCTACGAGCAGTACTTC. It yields the protein CASSDVQVSYEQYF. The full variable domain, rest sourced from reference TRBV2 and TRBJ2-7, is EPEVTQTPSHQVTQMGQEVILRCVPISNHLYFYWYRQILGQKVEFLVSFYNNEISEKSEIFDDQFSVERPDGSNFTLKIRSTKLEDSAMYFCASSDVQVSYEQYFGPGTRLTVT.

The chain couples TRBV5-1 to TRBJ1-1; no reliable D call. The germline V and J ends were trimmed by 0 bases and 2 bases, with 5 bases remaining between them. Germline V CDR1 and CDR2: SGHRS, YFSETQ. The CDR3 runs to 13 residues. CDR3 protein: CASSLAANTEAFF. CDR3 DNA: TGCGCCAGCAGCTTGGCCGCCAACACTGAAGCTTTCTTT.

The rearrangement joins TRBV19 to TRBJ2-1; 7 nucleotides agree with TRBD2. The CDR3 sequence is 17 residues long. The J segment lost 0 bases and the V segment lost 3 bases, leaving 8 bases of the junction unmatched. Germline V gene sequence: CDR1 LNHDA, CDR2 SQIVND (reference sequence). The CDR3 loop reads CASSMNPSGYSYNEQFF. The CDR3 nucleotides read TGTGCCAGTAGTATGAACCCTAGCGGCTACTCCTACAATGAGCAGTTCTTC.

This clone came up once. The gene calls are TRBV9 and TRBJ2-5; 9 nucleotides line up with TRBD2. The ends lost 0 bases at V and 1 base at J; junction bases unmatched: 7. The CDR3 runs 17 residues. The germline V gene encodes CDR1 SGDLS and CDR2 YYNGEE. This CDR3 reads CASSVGIETSGQETQYF. The CDR3 DNA follows: TGTGCCAGCAGCGTAGGAATTGAGACTAGCGGCCAAGAGACCCAGTACTTC.

The CDR3 region is CASIFRGLGYTF. CDR3 DNA: TGTGCCAGCATCTTCAGGGGGCTTGGCTACACCTTC. This chain uses TRBV2 with TRBJ1-2; 8 bases line up with TRBD1. Unmatched junction bases numbered 5, after V lost 7 bases and J lost 7 bases. The CDR3 sequence is 12 residues long. Germline CDR1 and CDR2: SNHLY and FYNNEI. Full variable domain (missing parts from reference TRBV2 and TRBJ1-2): EPEVTQTPSHQVTQMGQEVILRCVPISNHLYFYWYRQILGQKVEFLVSFYNNEISEKSEIFDDQFSVERPDGSNFTLKIRSTKLEDSAMYFCASIFRGLGYTFGSGTRLTVV.

The chain combines TRBV7-9 with TRBJ1-2; D call uncertain. The CDR3 is 13 amino acids. V was shortened by 2 bases and J by 5 bases, with 9 bases between the two germline ends. In germline, CDR1 is SEHNR, CDR2 FQNEAQ (reference sequence). The DNA of the CDR3 is TGTGCCAGCAGCTTATTCTCTCAATATGGCTACACCTTC. It codes for CASSLFSQYGYTF.

The J gene is TRBJ1-3, the V gene TRBV7-9; no clear D gene. This CDR3 contains 19 residues. CDR1 and CDR2 from the germline V gene are SEHNR and FQNEAQ (reference sequence). V lost 1 base and J lost 1, with 20 bases in between. The DNA for the CDR3 is TGTGCCAGCAGCTTAGTCCTCTCCCTGGGGTTTGATTCTGGAAACACCATATATTTT. This gives the protein CASSLVLSLGFDSGNTIYF.

For the CDR3, the DNA is TGTGCCAGCAGCCCAGCAGGGAAGAGTGGTACGGAGCAGTACTTC. This translates into CASSPAGKSGTEQYF. This chain connects TRBV11-3 to TRBJ2-7; maybe TRBD1 (5 bases). CDR3 size: 15 residues. Trimming pared 5 bases from V and 7 bases from J, leaving 21 bases between. Germline values: CDR1 SGHNT, CDR2 YENEEA.

The CDR3 loop is CASSFGGYRRGQETQYF. The CDR3 nucleotides read TGTGCCAGCAGCTTTGGGGGTTACCGGAGGGGCCAAGAGACCCAGTACTTC. The V and J genes are TRBV5-4 and TRBJ2-5, with D possibly TRBD2 on 6 matching bases. Germline-derived CDR1 and CDR2 are SGHNT and YYREEE (reference sequence). The CDR3 contains 17 residues. V dropped 2 bases and J dropped 1 base, with 18 bases sitting between them.

The chain employs TRBV6-1 and TRBJ2-7; TRBD1 aligns across 10 bases. Germline CDR1 and CDR2: MNHNS and SASEGT. The J segment lost 4 bases and the V segment lost 0 bases, leaving 3 bases of the junction unmatched. This CDR3 contains 15 residues. The CDR3 DNA reads TGTGCCAGCAGTGAAGCGGGGACAGGGGAATACGAGCAGTACTTC. Protein product: CASSEAGTGEYEQYF.

The chain has TRBV5-5 and TRBJ2-5; D possibly matches TRBD1 or TRBD2 (5 bases each). This CDR3 spans 13 amino acids. The V end was cut by 4 bases, the J end by 5 bases, with 12 bases between. The germline V gene has CDR1 SGHKS and CDR2 YYEKEE (reference sequence). The CDR3 spells CASSPEGWETQYF. The CDR3, as DNA: TGTGCCAGCAGCCCAGAGGGGTGGGAGACCCAGTACTTC.

The chain has TRBV7-3 and TRBJ2-3; a possible D gene is TRBD1 (5 bases). Germline V gene data show CDR1 as SGHTA and CDR2 as FQGTGA. V was trimmed by 4 bases and J by 8 bases, leaving 19 bases between them. The length of the CDR3 is 15 residues. CDR3 loop: CASSSYSQGDVTQYF. The DNA of the CDR3 is TGTGCCAGCAGCTCCTACTCCCAAGGGGATGTTACGCAGTATTTT. The whole variable domain, remainder taken from reference TRBV7-3 and TRBJ2-3, is GAGVSQTPSNKVTEKGKYVELRCDPISGHTALYWYRQSLGQGPEFLIYFQGTGAADDSGLPNDRFFAVRPEGSVSTLKIQRTERGDSAVYLCASSSYSQGDVTQYFGPGTRLTVL.

The chain couples TRBV15 to TRBJ2-1; D unresolved. In germline, CDR1 is LNHNV, CDR2 YYDKDF (reference sequence). V was shortened by 6 bases and J by 4 bases, with 10 bases between the two germline ends. The CDR3 has 13 amino acids. Here the CDR3 DNA reads TGTGCCACCAGAGGGCCCGGATACAATGAGCAGTTCTTC. The encoded protein is CATRGPGYNEQFF. The variable domain in full, with the rest retrieved from reference TRBV15 and TRBJ2-1, is DAMVIQNPRYQVTQFGKPVTLSCSQTLNHNVMYWYQQKSSQAPKLLFHYYDKDFNNEADTPDNFQSRRPNTSFCFLDIRSPGLGDTAMYLCATRGPGYNEQFFGPGTRLTVL.

This clone was recorded a few times. The J gene is TRBJ2-7, the V gene TRBV6-1; D call uncertain. The CDR3 spans 13 residues. Germline CDR1 and CDR2: MNHNS and SASEGT. V was cut by 3 bases and J by 4 bases, with 10 bases left in between. CDR3 sequence: CASSDTGSYEQYF. The CDR3 DNA is TGTGCCAGCAGTGACACGGGCTCATACGAGCAGTACTTC.

CDR3 bases: TGTGCCAGCAGTTTAGGCGCCGGATCAGATACGCAGTATTTT. This translates into CASSLGAGSDTQYF. The chain links TRBV27 to TRBJ2-3, with D uncertain. Germline V lookup: CDR1 MNHEY, CDR2 SMNVEV (reference sequence). V shed 2 bases and J shed 4 bases, with 10 bases lying between them. CDR3 length equals 14 residues.

V usage is TRBV19 and J usage is TRBJ1-2, with 8 bases that match TRBD1. With V trimmed by 1 base and J by 4 bases, 5 bases remained unmatched. The CDR3 consists of 15 residues. Germline V gene data show CDR1 as LNHDA and CDR2 as SQIVND (reference sequence). CDR3 sequence reads: CASSIVGQGRYGYTF. The DNA for the CDR3 is TGTGCCAGTAGTATAGTCGGACAGGGACGCTATGGCTACACCTTC.

The chain employs TRBV19 and TRBJ1-1, with TRBD1 matching over 7 bases. V trimming: 7 bases; J trimming: 10 bases; junction bases outside the gene matches: 6. Germline CDR1 reads LNHDA; CDR2 reads SQIVND (reference sequence). The CDR3 is 11 residues long. CDR3 sequence: CASMEGARAFF. CDR3 in DNA: TGTGCCAGTATGGAGGGGGCGAGAGCTTTCTTT.

This clone was seen only once. The CDR3 DNA is TGTGCCAGCAGCCAGCCAGGCCGCTCCTACGAGCAGTACTTC. Translation gives CASSQPGRSYEQYF. The chain joins TRBV4-2 to TRBJ2-7; no clear D. This CDR3 comprises 14 residues. Deletions cut 3 bases from V and 0 bases from J, with 9 bases between. Germline CDR1 LGHNA, CDR2 YNFKEQ.

In this sample, this clone turned up once. The CDR3 coding sequence is TGTGCCAGCGGACTAGCGGGAGGGGAAGATACGCAGTATTTT. Its translation is CASGLAGGEDTQYF. The V gene is TRBV28, the J gene TRBJ2-3, with TRBD2 identical over 15 bases. The CDR3 length is 14 residues. Trimming cost V 8 bases and J 5 bases; bases outside gene matches: 2. Looked up from germline, CDR1 is MDHEN and CDR2 is SYDVKM.

The chain is built from TRBV3-1 (or the pseudogene TRBV3-2) and TRBJ2-7, with 8 nucleotides matching TRBD2. Trimming took 4 bases from V and 5 from J; bases not matched to a gene: 16. This CDR3 has 17 residues. Germline assignment: CDR1 LGHDT and CDR2 YNNKEL (reference sequence). DNA of the CDR3: TGTGCCAGCAGCCGGAGACCTGGACCGGGACTAGAAGACGAGCAGTACTTC. It encodes CASSRRPGPGLEDEQYF.

This clone was detected a few times. This sequence joins TRBV12-3 or TRBV12-4 and TRBJ1-6, with D hard to call. This CDR3 has 12 amino acids. V lost 3 bases to trimming and J lost 12 bases, with 9 bases between them. The CDR3 DNA is TGTGCCAGCAGTTTTAGCGGCTTACCCCTCCACTTT. Encoded protein: CASSFSGLPLHF.

The rearrangement uses TRBV5-1 and TRBJ2-3; D is ambiguous. Per germline, CDR1 SGHRS and CDR2 YFSETQ. The V end lost 3 bases, the J end lost 6 bases, and 8 bases lay between the germline ends. The CDR3 runs 12 residues. Here the CDR3 reads CASSSGWDTQYF. The CDR3 DNA sequence: TGCGCCAGCAGCTCTGGGTGGGATACGCAGTATTTT.

The rearrangement links TRBV10-3 to TRBJ2-1; 12 bases agree with TRBD2. Trimming cost V 6 bases and J 4 bases; bases outside gene matches: 13. This CDR3 spans 18 amino acids. CDR1 is ENHRY and CDR2 is SYGVKD in the germline V gene. Here the CDR3 reads CAIRASGRASELYNEQFF. CDR3 nucleotides: TGTGCCATCAGAGCTAGCGGGAGGGCGTCAGAATTATACAATGAGCAGTTCTTC.

This chain joins TRBV7-3 and TRBJ2-7; 11 bases match TRBD2. V gave up 4 bases and J gave up 2 bases; unmatched junction bases: 4. This CDR3 contains 15 residues. The germline V gene has CDR1 SGHTA and CDR2 FQGTGA. DNA for the CDR3: TGTGCCAGCAGCTCACTAGCGGGAGACCCCTACGAGCAGTACTTC. Its protein product is CASSSLAGDPYEQYF.

CDR3 loop: CSFTPGYTF. DNA of the CDR3: TGCAGTTTTACCCCTGGCTACACCTTC. The rearrangement links TRBV20-1 to TRBJ1-2; D ambiguous. CDR1 is DFQATT, CDR2 SNEGSKA, per germline (reference sequence). The CDR3 spans 9 residues. The V end was cut by 8 bases, the J end by 7 bases, with 8 bases between.

This chain connects TRBV6-5 to TRBJ2-7, with D possibly TRBD2 on 5 matching bases. V lost 7 bases and J 7 bases, leaving 17 bases between the germline ends. Germline CDR1 MNHEY, CDR2 SVGAGI. CDR3 size: 13 residues. CDR3 in DNA: TGTGCCAGCAAGGCTAGCTCATTGCTGGAGCAGTACTTC. Translation gives CASKASSLLEQYF.

This clone was detected a few times. The V and J genes are TRBV29-1 and TRBJ1-1; D unclear. The germline gives CDR1 SQVTM, CDR2 ANQGSEA. The V gene lost 6 bases and the J gene lost 7 bases, with 15 bases spanning the gap. The CDR3 covers 12 residues. The chain's CDR3 is CSVAGLWGEAFF. CDR3 bases: TGCAGCGTCGCCGGACTCTGGGGTGAAGCTTTCTTT.

This clone has only a few counts. The CDR3 DNA is TGCAGCGTTGAAGAGACAGGGAATGAGCAGTACTTC. It is translated as CSVEETGNEQYF. This chain links TRBV29-1 with TRBJ2-7, with 7 bases aligning to TRBD1. V was clipped by 0 bases and J by 7 bases; unmatched bases: 3. This CDR3 comprises 12 residues. In germline, CDR1 is SQVTM, CDR2 ANQGSEA.

The chain couples TRBV11-2 to TRBJ2-7; 9 bases fit TRBD2. Germline V gene data show CDR1 as SGHAT and CDR2 as FQNNGV. This CDR3 contains 19 residues. The V and J ends lost 2 bases and 1 base, in that order; junction bases with no gene match: 15. In DNA, the CDR3 is TGTGCCAGCAGCTTATCAGGGTTGGGGCTAGCGGGGATATCCTACGAGCAGTACTTC. It is translated as CASSLSGLGLAGISYEQYF.

For the CDR3, the DNA is TGTGCCAGCAGCTCTCCCGGGGTAGCTGTTGGAGTCGATGAGCAGTTCTTC. Protein sequence: CASSSPGVAVGVDEQFF. The chain is built from TRBV7-6 and TRBJ2-1, with D perhaps TRBD2 (5 bases). Germline V CDR1 and CDR2: SGHVS, FNYEAQ. The CDR3 is made up of 17 amino acids. V lost 4 bases and J lost 8, with 24 bases in between. Full variable domain (remainder filled in from reference TRBV7-6 and TRBJ2-1): GAGVSQSPRYKVTKRGQDVALRCDPISGHVSLYWYRQALGQGPEFLTYFNYEAQQDKSGLPNDRFSAERPEGSISTLTIQRTEQRDSAMYRCASSSPGVAVGVDEQFFGPGTRLTVL.